One and the same sample provided the 24 T cell receptor beta chains below, sequenced in a study of cytomegalovirus exposure and HLA in healthy donors. The PCR contained 60 Vbeta and 13 Jbeta primers. Generated by immunoSEQ multiplex PCR, the TCRdb table keeps only in-frame clones and is missing some. The repertoire consists of about 98,000 clones, with 60% to 80% occurring once and the leading ten covering around 1.3%. Sequenced: PBMCs. All receptors come from a female donor in good health and CMV-seronegative.

The rearrangement links TRBV6-5 to TRBJ1-1; the match to TRBD1 covers 9 bases. V lost 1 base to trimming and J lost 4 bases; unmatched junction nucleotides: 4. The CDR3 totals 15 residues. Germline values: CDR1 MNHEY, CDR2 SVGAGI. Here the CDR3 reads CASSYLTGGRTEAFF. The DNA of the CDR3 is TGTGCCAGCAGTTACTTGACAGGGGGGCGCACTGAAGCTTTCTTT.

The chain has TRBV29-1 and TRBJ2-3; 9 nucleotides agree with TRBD2. The germline CDR1 and CDR2 sequences are SQVTM and ANQGSEA. V lost 7 bases, J lost 4 bases, and 15 bases stayed unmatched. The CDR3 is 16 residues long. The CDR3 nucleotides are TGCAGCGCCCCACCGTCTGAGGCGGGAGGGGCAGATACGCAGTATTTT. The encoded protein is CSAPPSEAGGADTQYF.

In this sample, this clone turned up a few times. This chain links TRBV28 with TRBJ1-2; D not resolved. Germline values: CDR1 MDHEN, CDR2 SYDVKM. This CDR3 contains 13 residues. The V end was cut by 6 bases, the J end by 5 bases, with 13 bases between. CDR3 loop: CASSSDGIYGYTF. The CDR3 nucleotides read TGTGCCAGCAGCTCGGACGGGATTTATGGCTACACCTTC.

This chain uses TRBV7-2 with TRBJ1-1; 8 nucleotides align to TRBD1. The CDR3 length is 14 residues. V lost 5 bases to trimming and J lost 6 bases; unmatched junction nucleotides: 8. Germline V gene data show CDR1 as SGHTA and CDR2 as FQGNSA. The CDR3 DNA follows: TGTGCCAGCAGCGTCCGGGACAGGAAGCCTGAAGCTTTCTTT. It yields the protein CASSVRDRKPEAFF.

The chain employs TRBV28 and TRBJ2-7, with TRBD1 as a possible D gene (6 bases). This CDR3 is 13 amino acids long. Germline V gene sequence: CDR1 MDHEN, CDR2 SYDVKM. Trimming took off 7 bases at V and 3 bases at J, with 13 bases between the two ends. The CDR3 DNA is TGTGCCAGCATTCTCACACAGGGCTACGAGCAGTACTTC. It specifies CASILTQGYEQYF.

The V and J genes are TRBV6-1 and TRBJ1-6, with a possible D match to TRBD1 (6 bases). V was trimmed by 6 bases and J by 7 bases, leaving 13 bases between them. Germline CDR1 reads MNHNS; CDR2 reads SASEGT. The CDR3 runs to 14 residues. The CDR3 reads CASRVLRGNSPLHF. The CDR3 bases are TGTGCCAGCAGGGTCCTGAGGGGGAATTCACCCCTCCACTTT.

The J gene is TRBJ2-7, the V gene TRBV2, with 8 nucleotides matching TRBD2. CDR1 SNHLY and CDR2 FYNNEI come from the germline V gene. V lost 8 bases, J lost 3 bases, and 3 bases stayed unmatched. CDR3 length equals 12 residues. The CDR3 DNA sequence: TGTGCCAGCGGCAGCGGGGGCTACGAGCAGTACTTC. Translated: CASGSGGYEQYF.

This clone was detected a few times. The chain uses TRBV6-5 and TRBJ2-7; a weak D match, TRBD1 (5 bases). Trimming left V 4 bases short and J 3 bases short, with 13 bases between. Germline CDR1 MNHEY, CDR2 SVGAGI. This CDR3 is built from 14 residues. CDR3 residues: CASSSTAELYEQYF. In DNA form, the CDR3 reads TGTGCCAGCAGTTCGACAGCCGAACTCTACGAGCAGTACTTC.

On this clone: This sample includes further DNA sequences coding for the same CDR3. The chain joins TRBV4-1 to TRBJ2-2, with 8 bases that match TRBD1. This CDR3 spans 14 amino acids. CDR1 is MGHRA, CDR2 YSYEKL, per germline. Trimming took 6 bases from V and 1 from J; bases not matched to a gene: 1. The DNA of the CDR3 is TGCGCCAGCAGTGACAGGGGGAACACCGGGGAGCTGTTTTTT. It translates to CASSDRGNTGELFF.

The chain employs TRBV28 and TRBJ2-1; TRBD2 matches 12 bases. This CDR3 contains 15 residues. Losses at the gene ends were 5 bases for V and 6 bases for J; bases not matched to a gene: 5. Germline V gene data show CDR1 as MDHEN and CDR2 as SYDVKM. The CDR3 region has the DNA TGTGCCAGCAGTAACATACTAGCGGGGGGCAATGAGCAGTTCTTC. Translation: CASSNILAGGNEQFF.

This clone was counted a few times. The gene calls are TRBV30 and TRBJ2-7, with TRBD1 as a possible D gene (5 bases). V gave up 1 base and J gave up 6 bases, with 16 bases separating them. CDR3 length: 14 residues. CDR1 GTSNPN and CDR2 SVGIG come from the germline V gene (reference sequence). The CDR3 sequence: CAWSGGLSIFEQYF. The DNA for the CDR3 is TGTGCCTGGAGTGGGGGCCTAAGTATCTTCGAGCAGTACTTC.

The chain joins TRBV30 to TRBJ2-7, with TRBD2 as a possible D gene (5 bases). The germline CDR1 and CDR2 sequences are GTSNPN and SVGIG (reference sequence). The ends were cut back, 2 bases at V and 2 bases at J, with 7 bases in the middle. The CDR3 consists of 12 residues. The CDR3 DNA reads as TGTGCCTGGAGTTACGGGACCTACGAGCAGTACTTC. Protein: CAWSYGTYEQYF.

The V and J genes are TRBV14 and TRBJ1-2; a weak D match, TRBD1 (5 bases). Trimming removed 1 base at V and 7 bases at J, with 13 bases between. CDR1 is SGHDN and CDR2 is FVKESK in the germline V gene. The CDR3 is made up of 14 amino acids. The CDR3 sequence is CASSQATVGFGYTF. The CDR3, as DNA: TGTGCCAGCAGCCAAGCGACAGTCGGATTTGGCTACACCTTC.

V is TRBV5-1 and J is TRBJ2-1; TRBD2 matches at 13 bases. V shed 6 bases and J 6 bases; nucleotides not matched to a gene: 6. This CDR3 contains 15 residues. Germline CDR1 and CDR2: SGHRS and YFSETQ. The CDR3 nucleotides read TGCGCCAGCACCCCCACTAGCGGGAGGGGCAATGAGCAGTTCTTC. This encodes CASTPTSGRGNEQFF.

In this sample, this clone turned up once. The chain recombines TRBV5-1 with TRBJ2-7; 7 bases map to TRBD2. The V gene's germline CDR1 is SGHRS and CDR2 YFSETQ. The CDR3 extends over 14 amino acids. The V segment lost 4 bases and the J segment 0 bases; nucleotides outside the gene matches: 4. CDR3 in amino acids: CASSPGLDSYEQYF. CDR3 DNA: TGCGCCAGCAGCCCTGGACTAGACTCCTACGAGCAGTACTTC.

This clone has a handful of counts. Sequence at one end of the junction differs from germline and may be a read error. The chain uses TRBV29-1 and TRBJ1-4; 9 nucleotides align to TRBD1. Germline CDR1 and CDR2: SQVTM and ANQGSEA. The CDR3 length is 17 residues. Here the CDR3 reads CIVAKGQGVPTNEKLFF. The CDR3, as DNA: TGCATCGTTGCCAAGGGACAGGGTGTGCCAACTAATGAAAAACTGTTTTTT.

The chain couples TRBV7-9 to TRBJ2-7; 8 bases fit TRBD2. The V and J ends lost 8 bases and 1 base, in that order; junction bases with no gene match: 13. This CDR3 contains 16 residues. Germline V gene data show CDR1 as SEHNR and CDR2 as FQNEAQ (reference sequence). CDR3 region: CASDGREASGSYEQYF. In DNA form, the CDR3 reads TGTGCCAGCGACGGGCGGGAGGCTTCCGGGTCCTACGAGCAGTACTTC.

The chain joins TRBV9 to TRBJ2-1, with D uncertain. Germline lookup yields CDR1 SGDLS and CDR2 YYNGEE. The CDR3 is made up of 13 amino acids. V shed 3 bases and J shed 4 bases, with 8 bases lying between them. The CDR3 sequence: CASSASLYNEQFF. CDR3 nucleotides: TGTGCCAGCAGCGCTAGTCTGTACAATGAGCAGTTCTTC.

The rearrangement uses TRBV7-6 and TRBJ2-7, with unresolved D. CDR3 length: 13 amino acids. Germline V gene sequence: CDR1 SGHVS, CDR2 FNYEAQ. V was trimmed by 1 base and J by 6 bases, leaving 10 bases between them. This chain's CDR3 is CASSLGFLGEQYF. The DNA of the CDR3 is TGTGCCAGCAGCTTAGGCTTTCTCGGCGAGCAGTACTTC. The full variable domain, completed using reference TRBV7-6 and TRBJ2-7, is GAGVSQSPRYKVTKRGQDVALRCDPISGHVSLYWYRQALGQGPEFLTYFNYEAQQDKSGLPNDRFSAERPEGSISTLTIQRTEQRDSAMYRCASSLGFLGEQYFGPGTRLTVT.

The gene calls are TRBV5-6 and TRBJ2-7, with 8 bases matching TRBD1. In germline, CDR1 is SGHDT, CDR2 YYEEEE. The CDR3 loop spans 14 amino acids. V shed 0 bases, J shed 6 bases, and the junction held 5 bases outside the gene matches. The CDR3 coding sequence is TGTGCCAGCAGCTTGGCTGGACAGGGTCGCGAGCAGTACTTC. Translation: CASSLAGQGREQYF. Using reference TRBV5-6 and TRBJ2-7 for the parts outside the CDR3, the full variable domain is DAGVTQSPTHLIKTRGQQVTLRCSPKSGHDTVSWYQQALGQGPQFIFQYYEEEERQRGNFPDRFSGHQFPNYSSELNVNALLLGDSALYLCASSLAGQGREQYFGPGTRLTVT.

This clone was counted a few times. The gene calls are TRBV10-3 and TRBJ2-7; D perhaps matches TRBD2 (5 bases). V dropped 8 bases and J dropped 4 bases, with 9 bases sitting between them. The CDR3 length is 11 residues. Germline V gives CDR1 ENHRY, CDR2 SYGVKD. The CDR3 loop reads CAIGGGYEQYF. The CDR3 DNA sequence: TGTGCCATCGGAGGTGGGTACGAGCAGTACTTC.

V gene TRBV6-1 combines with J gene TRBJ2-7; 7 positions agree with TRBD1. The trim removed 3 bases at V and 1 base at J, leaving 6 bases unmatched. The CDR3 consists of 15 residues. The germline gives CDR1 MNHNS, CDR2 SASEGT. The CDR3 region is CASSDRQGHSYEQYF. The CDR3 region has the DNA TGTGCCAGCAGTGATCGACAGGGCCATTCCTACGAGCAGTACTTC.

V usage is TRBV4-1 and J usage is TRBJ1-1; D is uncertain. Germline V gene lookup returns CDR1 MGHRA and CDR2 YSYEKL. There are 14 residues in the CDR3. The ends were cut back, 0 bases at V and 6 bases at J, with 11 bases in the middle. The CDR3 bases are TGCGCCAGCAGCCAAGATCCGGGATTCGCTGAAGCTTTCTTT. Translation gives CASSQDPGFAEAFF.

V gene TRBV15 combines with J gene TRBJ1-2; 9 bases align to TRBD1. V was pared by 1 base and J by 7 bases, with 13 bases of the junction left unmatched. Germline V gene data show CDR1 as LNHNV and CDR2 as YYDKDF (reference sequence). CDR3 length: 17 residues. CDR3 coding DNA: TGTGCCACCAGCAGAGCGCCCTTTGGACAGGGGAAGGGTGGCTACACCTTC. Translating it yields CATSRAPFGQGKGGYTF.